This T cell receptor (beta chain) was recovered during a study of blood T cell repertoires in COVID-19 (TCRdb year 2020). Some background on the complete study: Samples covering the acute and convalescent phases of COVID-19 were provided by collaborators in the United States, Italy and Spain. The material from the prospective study consisted of cDNA or gDNA derived from T cells, B-cell-depleted T cells, or PBMCs. The dataset comprised deeply sampled blood TCRbeta repertoires from subjects exposed to, actively infected with, or recovered from COVID-19. The repertoires were released in a freely available public database meant as a resource for research on the immune response to SARS-CoV-2. The samples were drawn from the first 160 participants of the ongoing ImmuneRACE study and from more than 1,000 subjects provided by 6 global collaborators. Nearly every sample came with metadata listing a de-identified subject ID, COVID-19 status, age in years and sex. Where available, HLA class I and class II types were taken from metadata supplied by the sample provider and were not determined by assay-based typing. Study-level results and caveats: Clinical and demographic metadata were provided uncurated, with the amount varying by source and participant.

TCRbeta CDR3 regions were amplified from genomic DNA using the immunoSEQ Assay, a bias-controlled multiplex PCR. On the authors' methods: The number of nucleated cells in each sample was estimated by amplification of reference gene primers within the assay. To quantify the absolute abundance of each unique TCRbeta CDR3 rearrangement, sequence reads were collapsed and filtered. For each sample, productive Simpson clonality was calculated by taking the square root of Simpson's diversity index across productive rearrangements. TCRdb took this table from immuneACCESS and kept in-frame rearrangements with V and J called. Such tables lack part of the clones; where checked against another copy, unresolved V genes explain under half of the gap, and the rest is unexplained. V and J calls and clone size are given by that table; D and trimming were obtained from the DNA. In all, the sample holds around 200,000 clones, and roughly four fifths of those were seen once. The ten largest clones take up about a tenth of the sample.

Participants in the prospective study were enrolled through a virtual design, were aged roughly 18 to 95 years, and lived in roughly 26 United States geographic areas. To assign participants to cohorts, the prospective study relied on clinical history that participants themselves reported in a screening survey and a study questionnaire. Recovered participants in ImmuneRACE Cohort 3 were defined as having two consecutive negative NP/OP PCR tests, clearance from a healthcare professional, or resolution of symptoms. In the prospective study, whole blood, serum and a nasopharyngeal or oropharyngeal swab were collected from each participant by mobile phlebotomists. Participants in the prospective study had the option to provide additional blood draws and questionnaires over an approximately 2-month period. Before DNA extraction, prospective study blood samples were shipped either frozen or at room temperature.

Turning to this clone: Its specific antigen is unknown. No much larger clonotype is one base removed from it; base qualities were not supplied.

The sample was PBMCs or T cells enriched from blood (not recorded which). The clonotype comes from a man aged 35 to 55 who had recovered from COVID-19.

The CDR3 protein sequence reads: CASNIGSGYQETQYF. At the DNA level, the sequence is TGTGCCAGCAACATTGGATCCGGGTACCAAGAGACCCAGTACTTC. Recombination joined TRBV7-8 with TRBJ2-5; the D gene cannot be named for sure. The germline V gene supplies CDR1 SGHVS and CDR2 FQNEAQ. Trimming removed 7 bases from V and 0 bases from J, leaving 15 bases between the germline ends. The CDR3 numbers 15 residues from cysteine through phenylalanine. CDR3 DNA is the only sequence kept; it has 45 bases, read in frame from the first base.